This TCR beta chain was profiled in a study of breast tumors, draining lymph nodes, adjacent tissues. Notes on the study in general: Luminal-like breast cancer showed significantly higher tumor–nontumor repertoire similarity than basal-like.

MiXCR, run by TCRdb on the multiplex PCR reads, gives a single entry per CDR3 protein. Of tens of thousands of distinct CDR3 sequences in the sample, 36% were seen once. Trimming removed 5 bases from V and 4 bases from J, with 7 bases in between. This CDR3 is 12 amino acids long. Germline V gives CDR1 SEHNR, CDR2 FQNEAQ (reference sequence). This clonotype was seen repeatedly, ten times or more. The antigen is undetermined. Source material: breast tumor tissue. The clonotype was recovered from a female donor with breast cancer. Some clones in this sample may be carry-over from other donors' samples. V and J are TRBV7-9 and TRBJ2-3; the D is unclear. CDR3 sequence (DNA): TGTGCCAGCAGCCCCCCGTCAGATACGCAGTATTTT. Translated: CASSPPSDTQYF.